The clone carrying this T cell receptor beta chain was counted ten times or more. The TCR beta CDR3 regions underwent amplification using RNA transcripts as the source. In the first-round RT-PCR of the TCR CDR3, the HTBI primer set was used. TCRdb analysed the multiplex PCR reads with MiXCR anew, one entry per CDR3 protein. The sample shows about 560,000 distinct CDR3 sequences, roughly 17% of them seen only once. This sample is drawn from a study of T cells in Graves' hyperthyroidism and ophthalmopathy. Germline V gene sequence: CDR1 LGHDT, CDR2 YNNKEL (reference sequence). V was pared by 10 bases and J by 7 bases, with 9 bases of the junction left unmatched. CDR3 length: 16 amino acids.

V and J are TRBV3-1 and TRBJ2-2; 16 bases line up with TRBD2. The sample consisted of blood. This receptor was obtained from a woman under 30 with Graves' hyperthyroidism. CDR3 region: CATYGTSGRADGELFF. For the CDR3, the DNA is TGTGCCACGTATGGGACTAGCGGGAGGGCCGACGGGGAGCTGTTTTTT. The whole variable domain, remainder taken from reference TRBV3-1 and TRBJ2-2, is DTAVSQTPKYLVTQMGNDKSIKCEQNLGHDTMYWYKQDSKKFLKIMFSYNNKELIINETVPNRFSPKSPDKAHLNLHINSLELGDSAVYFCATYGTSGRADGELFFGEGSRLTVL.